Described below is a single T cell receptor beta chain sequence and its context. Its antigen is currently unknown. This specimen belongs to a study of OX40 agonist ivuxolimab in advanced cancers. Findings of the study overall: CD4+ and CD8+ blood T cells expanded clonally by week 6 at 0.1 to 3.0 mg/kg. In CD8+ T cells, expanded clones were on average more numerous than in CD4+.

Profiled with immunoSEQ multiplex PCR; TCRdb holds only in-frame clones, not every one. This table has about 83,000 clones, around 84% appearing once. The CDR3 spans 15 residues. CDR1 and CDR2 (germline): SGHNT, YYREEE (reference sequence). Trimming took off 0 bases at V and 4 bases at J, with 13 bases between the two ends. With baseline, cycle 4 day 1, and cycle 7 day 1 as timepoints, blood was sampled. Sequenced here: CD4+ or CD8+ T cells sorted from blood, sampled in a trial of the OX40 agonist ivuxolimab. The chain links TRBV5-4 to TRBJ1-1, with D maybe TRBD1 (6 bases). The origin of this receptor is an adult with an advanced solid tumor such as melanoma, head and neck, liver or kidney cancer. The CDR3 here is CASSLVRGVATEAFF. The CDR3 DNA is TGTGCCAGCAGCTTGGTTAGGGGGGTGGCCACTGAAGCTTTCTTT.